The following is a T cell receptor (beta chain) sequence with its context. Its antigen is as yet unknown. The data are from a study of cytomegalovirus exposure and HLA in healthy donors. Study findings and constraints: Rarity characterized most TCR sequences, yet some public TCRs appeared in many donors. The listing of 150 to 200 TCR beta chains classed them as cytomegalovirus-associated. Reported performance of the classifier showed diagnosis of cytomegalovirus status with high specificity and sensitivity.

TCRdb keeps only in-frame clones here, not all; method: immunoSEQ multiplex PCR. Among roughly 70,000 clones listed, approximately 95% were seen once. The study drew the donors from its roughly 120-subject validation cohort, separate from the roughly 710-subject first cohort. Germline-derived CDR1 and CDR2 are SGHNT and YYREEE (reference sequence). CDR3 length: 12 residues. The V gene lost 4 bases and the J gene lost 6 bases, with 10 bases spanning the gap. This sequence originates from a man between 18 and 35 years old in good health and CMV-seropositive. J is TRBJ1-1 and V is TRBV5-4; D may be TRBD1 (5 bases). Input material: PBMCs. For the CDR3, the DNA is TGTGCCAGCAGCCTGGGGCTGGCTGAAGCTTTCTTT. This sequence encodes CASSLGLAEAFF.